The 29 T cell receptor beta chains in this list originate from one sample, sequenced in a study of vaccination and CD4 T cells after COVID-19. No cognate antigen is known for these TCRs. An Oncomine TCR Beta short-read assay was used to sequence the DNA from cultured CD4+ T cells. One entry per CDR3 protein results from TCRdb running MiXCR on the PCR reads. The repertoire holds 9,700 or so distinct CDR3 sequences, with roughly 70% as singletons. The treatment is: approximately nine-day PBMC culture with coronavirus spike peptide pools or control peptides (ViraFEST assay). The source material was CD4+ T cells from blood, cultured in vitro. The receptors were gathered from a human donor who had recovered from COVID-19.

The CDR3 DNA reads TGTGCCAGCAGCTGGACTAGCGGGGAGTGGGAGACCCAGTACTTC. Amino acids: CASSWTSGEWETQYF. The chain has TRBV7-2 and TRBJ2-5, with 12 bases aligning to TRBD2. Trimming took 4 bases from V and 5 from J; bases not matched to a gene: 5. Germline CDR1 reads SGHTA; CDR2 reads FQGNSA. This CDR3 spans 15 amino acids.

The chain carries TRBV20-1 and TRBJ1-2; TRBD1 might be the D (5 bases). The V gene lost 5 bases and the J gene lost 2 bases, with 12 bases spanning the gap. CDR3 length: 13 residues. Per the germline V gene, CDR1 is DFQATT and CDR2 is SNEGSKA (reference sequence). The CDR3 reads CSAPDRPNYGYTF. The DNA for the CDR3 is TGCAGTGCTCCTGACAGACCGAACTATGGCTACACCTTC.

The genes are TRBV4-1 and TRBJ1-3; 7 bases are a match to TRBD1. Looked up from germline, CDR1 is MGHRA and CDR2 is YSYEKL. This CDR3 comprises 16 residues. The J segment lost 4 bases and the V segment lost 0 bases, leaving 6 bases of the junction unmatched. DNA of the CDR3: TGCGCCAGCAGCCAAGAGGAAGGGGGCCACGGAAACACCATATATTTT. It encodes CASSQEEGGHGNTIYF.

This clonotype appeared once. V usage is TRBV20-1 and J usage is TRBJ2-7; a weak D match, TRBD1 (7 bases). In germline, CDR1 is DFQATT, CDR2 SNEGSKA (reference sequence). Trimming pared 1 base from V and 2 bases from J, leaving 12 bases between. The CDR3 spans 14 residues. Here the CDR3 reads CSARGWRGPYEQYF. The CDR3 DNA reads TGCAGTGCTAGAGGTTGGAGGGGGCCCTACGAGCAGTACTTC.

The V call is TRBV24-1, the J call TRBJ2-1; TRBD1 agrees at 9 bases. The V and J ends lost 4 bases and 8 bases, in that order; junction bases with no gene match: 5. The CDR3 length is 14 residues. Germline loops: CDR1 KGHDR, CDR2 SFDVKD. Written as DNA, the CDR3 is TGTGCCACCAGTGACCAGGACAGGGGCCATGAGCAGTTCTTC. Its translation: CATSDQDRGHEQFF.

The V call is TRBV27, the J call TRBJ2-6; D call uncertain. The CDR3 is 15 residues long. Trimming pared 7 bases from V and 2 bases from J, leaving 12 bases between. Germline CDR1 MNHEY, CDR2 SMNVEV (reference sequence). In DNA, the CDR3 is TGTGCCAGCAATACATACCCCGCTGGGGCCAACGTCCTGACTTTC. This sequence encodes CASNTYPAGANVLTF.

The CDR3: CASSMGVGGYTF. CDR3 in DNA: TGTGCCAGTAGTATGGGGGTAGGGGGCTACACCTTC. The chain is built from TRBV19 and TRBJ1-2, with D tentatively TRBD1 (5 bases). With 3 bases removed from V and 8 bases from J, the gap between germline ends came to 10 bases. In germline, CDR1 is LNHDA, CDR2 SQIVND (reference sequence). CDR3 length equals 12 residues.

This chain joins TRBV6-5 and TRBJ1-1; perhaps TRBD1 as D (6 bases). The CDR3 length is 17 residues. In germline, CDR1 is MNHEY, CDR2 SVGAGI. V shed 2 bases and J shed 7 bases, with 23 bases lying between them. The chain's CDR3 is CASSYHGQNGASGEAFF. The CDR3 nucleotides are TGTGCCAGCAGTTACCACGGACAGAACGGGGCGTCAGGTGAAGCTTTCTTT.

There are a few counts of this clonotype. V is TRBV27 and J is TRBJ2-7; TRBD2 agrees at 13 bases. V was pared by 5 bases and J by 2 bases, with 30 bases of the junction left unmatched. The CDR3 extends over 24 amino acids. CDR1 and CDR2 from the germline V gene are MNHEY and SMNVEV (reference sequence). In nucleotides, the CDR3 is TGTGCCAGCAGTCTCTCCGGACAGGCGAGACCGGGACTAGCGGGATCCCTGGTCCCCTACGAGCAGTACTTC. The encoded protein is CASSLSGQARPGLAGSLVPYEQYF.

The chain uses TRBV2 and TRBJ2-1; 7 bases map to TRBD2. The V and J ends lost 4 bases and 0 bases, in that order; junction bases with no gene match: 6. CDR3 length equals 16 residues. In germline, CDR1 is SNHLY, CDR2 FYNNEI. CDR3 in amino acids: CASSVGRGSSYNEQFF. In nucleotides, the CDR3 is TGTGCCAGCAGTGTAGGGCGGGGGAGCTCCTACAATGAGCAGTTCTTC.

The chain links TRBV20-1 to TRBJ2-5; no firm D call. The CDR3 contains 12 residues. The V gene lost 3 bases and the J gene lost 1 base, with 6 bases spanning the gap. Per the germline V gene, CDR1 is DFQATT and CDR2 is SNEGSKA (reference sequence). The CDR3 loop reads CSASRVQETQYF. The CDR3 region has the DNA TGCAGTGCTAGTAGGGTCCAAGAGACCCAGTACTTC.

The chain recombines TRBV25-1 with TRBJ1-1; D not resolved. CDR3 length: 12 amino acids. Trimming pared 6 bases from V and 2 bases from J, leaving 7 bases between. CDR1 and CDR2 from the germline V gene are MGHDK and SYGVNS. The CDR3 protein is CASRRTNTEAFF. The CDR3 bases are TGTGCCAGCAGACGGACTAACACTGAAGCTTTCTTT. The variable domain in full, with the rest retrieved from reference TRBV25-1 and TRBJ1-1, is EADIYQTPRYLVIGTGKKITLECSQTMGHDKMYWYQQDPGMELHLIHYSYGVNSTEKGDLSSESTVSRIRTEHFPLTLESARPSHTSQYLCASRRTNTEAFFGQGTRLTVV.

The CDR3 nucleotides are TGCGCCAGCAGTGTGGGCAGAAATCAGCCCCAGCATTTT. The encoded protein is CASSVGRNQPQHF. The chain couples TRBV10-1 to TRBJ1-5; unclear D gene. The V gene's germline CDR1 is WNHNN and CDR2 SYGVQD (reference sequence). The CDR3 is 13 residues long. The V end lost 4 bases, the J end lost 4 bases, and 8 bases lay between the germline ends.

The CDR3 DNA is TGTGCCAGCAGCCCTAAAGGACTAGCGGGCACAGATACGCAGTATTTT. Translated: CASSPKGLAGTDTQYF. The chain links TRBV6-1 to TRBJ2-3, with 10 positions matching TRBD2. V lost 6 bases, J lost 1 base, and 7 bases stayed unmatched. This CDR3 contains 16 residues. Per the germline V gene, CDR1 is MNHNS and CDR2 is SASEGT.

The CDR3 DNA reads as TGTGCCAGCAGCCTGGACGTGGACAGGGTTTTGGGCGATGAGCAGTTCTTC. Translation: CASSLDVDRVLGDEQFF. This rearrangement joins TRBV11-2 to TRBJ2-1; 8 bases are shared with TRBD1. The CDR3 is 17 amino acids. Germline CDR1 is SGHAT and CDR2 is FQNNGV. J gave up 8 bases and V 5 bases, and 17 bases lay outside the gene matches. The full variable domain, its missing parts supplied by reference TRBV11-2 and TRBJ2-1, is EAGVAQSPRYKIIEKRQSVAFWCNPISGHATLYWYQQILGQGPKLLIQFQNNGVVDDSQLPKDRFSAERLKGVDSTLKIQPAKLEDSAVYLCASSLDVDRVLGDEQFFGPGTRLTVL.

V gene TRBV6-1 combines with J gene TRBJ1-6, with D perhaps matching TRBD1 (5 bases). Germline CDR1 is MNHNS and CDR2 is SASEGT. The CDR3 covers 16 residues. V lost 6 bases and J 7 bases, leaving 19 bases between the germline ends. The CDR3 sequence: CASSLSLSGGNSPLHF. The CDR3 DNA reads TGTGCCAGCAGCCTAAGCCTCTCTGGGGGGAATTCACCCCTCCACTTT.

This chain joins TRBV30 and TRBJ1-6; D is perhaps TRBD1 (6 bases). Germline V lookup: CDR1 GTSNPN, CDR2 SVGIG (reference sequence). Between the trimmed V and J ends, which lost 1 base and 10 bases, there was a span of 17 bases. The CDR3 is 15 residues long. Here the CDR3 DNA reads TGTGCCTGGAGTGCACAGGGTGGAGGAAGATCACCCCTCCACTTT. Its protein is CAWSAQGGGRSPLHF.

This chain connects TRBV7-2 to TRBJ1-6; TRBD1 is a possible D gene (6 bases). The CDR3 runs 15 residues. Germline CDR1 is SGHTA and CDR2 is FQGNSA. V lost 1 base and J 10 bases, leaving 14 bases between the germline ends. CDR3 sequence: CASSLGGTWLSPLHF. The CDR3 region has the DNA TGTGCCAGCAGCTTAGGAGGGACATGGCTATCACCCCTCCACTTT. The full variable domain, rest sourced from reference TRBV7-2 and TRBJ1-6, is GAGVSQSPSNKVTEKGKDVELRCDPISGHTALYWYRQSLGQGLEFLIYFQGNSAPDKSGLPSDRFSAERTGGSVSTLTIQRTQQEDSAVYLCASSLGGTWLSPLHFGNGTRLTVT.

The chain joins TRBV6-5 to TRBJ1-2, with D perhaps matching TRBD1 (6 bases). V shed 0 bases and J shed 5 bases, with 13 bases lying between them. The germline V gene has CDR1 MNHEY and CDR2 SVGAGI. The CDR3 covers 15 residues. CDR3 in amino acids: CASSYSTLGQYGYTF. The CDR3 DNA reads as TGTGCCAGCAGTTACTCGACCTTAGGACAGTATGGCTACACCTTC.

The J gene is TRBJ2-4, the V gene TRBV27; D unresolved. Germline lookup yields CDR1 MNHEY and CDR2 SMNVEV (reference sequence). The length of the CDR3 is 15 residues. The germline V and J ends were trimmed by 4 bases and 0 bases, with 10 bases remaining between them. The CDR3 is CASSSIFLAKNIQYF. CDR3 nucleotide sequence: TGTGCCAGCAGTTCCATCTTCCTAGCCAAAAACATTCAGTACTTC.

The V gene is TRBV7-9, the J gene TRBJ2-2, with unresolved D. The CDR3 sequence is 11 residues long. The ends were cut back, 3 bases at V and 8 bases at J, with 4 bases in the middle. Germline CDR1 SEHNR, CDR2 FQNEAQ (reference sequence). The CDR3 loop is CASSFGGELFF. The CDR3 DNA reads as TGTGCCAGCAGCTTCGGGGGGGAGCTGTTTTTT. The complete variable domain, with remaining parts taken from reference TRBV7-9 and TRBJ2-2, reads DTGVSQNPRHKITKRGQNVTFRCDPISEHNRLYWYRQTLGQGPEFLTYFQNEAQLEKSRLLSDRFSAERPKGSFSTLEIQRTEQGDSAMYLCASSFGGELFFGEGSRLTVL.

The chain recombines TRBV6-1 with TRBJ1-1; D not certain. Per germline, CDR1 MNHNS and CDR2 SASEGT. The length of the CDR3 is 11 residues. The ends were cut back, 7 bases at V and 1 base at J, with 4 bases in the middle. CDR3 DNA sequence: TGTGCCAGCATAGAGAACACTGAAGCTTTCTTT. Residues: CASIENTEAFF.

By frequency in the sample, this clonotype is hyperexpanded (1% or more). The V and J genes are TRBV7-9 and TRBJ1-2; D ambiguous. The CDR3 is made up of 14 amino acids. Trimming took 1 base from V and 2 from J, leaving 8 bases between them. Germline V gene data show CDR1 as SEHNR and CDR2 as FQNEAQ (reference sequence). The CDR3 reads CASSLVSGNYGYTF. The CDR3 DNA sequence: TGTGCCAGCAGCTTAGTTTCGGGGAACTATGGCTACACCTTC. Looking up the rest from reference TRBV7-9 and TRBJ1-2 gives the full variable domain: DTGVSQNPRHKITKRGQNVTFRCDPISEHNRLYWYRQTLGQGPEFLTYFQNEAQLEKSRLLSDRFSAERPKGSFSTLEIQRTEQGDSAMYLCASSLVSGNYGYTFGSGTRLTVV.

The chain is built from TRBV20-1 and TRBJ2-7; perhaps TRBD2 as D (6 bases). V dropped 6 bases and J dropped 0 bases, with 15 bases sitting between them. The CDR3 loop spans 14 amino acids. The germline gives CDR1 DFQATT, CDR2 SNEGSKA (reference sequence). In nucleotides, the CDR3 is TGCAGTGCCCCCTTCCTAGCGCACTCCTACGAGCAGTACTTC. Protein product: CSAPFLAHSYEQYF.

This clonotype was detected only once. The rearrangement links TRBV5-4 to TRBJ2-5; weak D call: TRBD2 (6 bases). The CDR3 is made up of 14 amino acids. The germline V gene has CDR1 SGHNT and CDR2 YYREEE (reference sequence). V was pared by 0 bases and J by 4 bases, with 10 bases between. The chain's CDR3 is CASSLAIAAETQYF. For the CDR3, the DNA is TGTGCCAGCAGCTTGGCGATAGCGGCAGAGACCCAGTACTTC.

This rearrangement joins TRBV7-8 to TRBJ2-5; 10 positions match TRBD2. V shed 5 bases, J shed 6 bases, and the junction held 15 bases outside the gene matches. CDR3 length equals 17 residues. Germline V lookup: CDR1 SGHVS, CDR2 FQNEAQ. CDR3 region: CASSPSRTSGVTKTQYF. CDR3 in DNA: TGTGCCAGCAGCCCTTCCCGCACTAGCGGGGTTACCAAGACCCAGTACTTC.

The genes are TRBV6-1 and TRBJ1-6; no definite D call. Germline V CDR1 and CDR2: MNHNS, SASEGT. V lost 2 bases, J lost 8 bases, and 10 bases lay in between. The CDR3 extends over 14 amino acids. CDR3 in amino acids: CASSERGPDSPLHF. The CDR3 DNA is TGTGCCAGCAGTGAAAGAGGCCCCGATTCACCCCTCCACTTT.

This clonotype was found a few times. The rearrangement links TRBV7-6 to TRBJ1-6, with D unresolved. V was clipped by 1 base and J by 6 bases, with 7 bases between them. Per germline, CDR1 SGHVS and CDR2 FNYEAQ. The CDR3 contains 14 residues. The CDR3 region has the DNA TGTGCCAGCAGCTTAGGCAACGTTAATTCACCCCTCCACTTT. Translated, it gives CASSLGNVNSPLHF.

This chain connects TRBV7-9 to TRBJ2-2; 7 bases match TRBD2. J was trimmed by 6 bases and V by 4 bases; bases with no gene match: 8. In germline, CDR1 is SEHNR, CDR2 FQNEAQ (reference sequence). CDR3 length equals 15 residues. The CDR3 DNA reads as TGTGCCAGCAGCTCGACTAGCAGCACAGCCGGGGAGCTGTTTTTT. It yields the protein CASSSTSSTAGELFF. Full variable domain (rest looked up from reference TRBV7-9 and TRBJ2-2): DTGVSQNPRHKITKRGQNVTFRCDPISEHNRLYWYRQTLGQGPEFLTYFQNEAQLEKSRLLSDRFSAERPKGSFSTLEIQRTEQGDSAMYLCASSSTSSTAGELFFGEGSRLTVL.